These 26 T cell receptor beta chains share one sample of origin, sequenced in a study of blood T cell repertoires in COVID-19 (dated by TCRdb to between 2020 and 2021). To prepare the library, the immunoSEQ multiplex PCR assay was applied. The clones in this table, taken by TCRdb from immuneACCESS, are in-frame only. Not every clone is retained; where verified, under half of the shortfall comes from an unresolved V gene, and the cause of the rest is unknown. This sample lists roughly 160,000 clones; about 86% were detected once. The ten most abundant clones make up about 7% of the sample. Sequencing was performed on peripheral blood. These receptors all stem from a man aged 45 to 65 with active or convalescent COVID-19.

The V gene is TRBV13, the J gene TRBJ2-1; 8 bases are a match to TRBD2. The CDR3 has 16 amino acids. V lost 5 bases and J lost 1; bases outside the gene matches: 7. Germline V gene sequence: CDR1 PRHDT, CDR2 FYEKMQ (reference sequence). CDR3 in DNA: TGTGCCAGCAGCGCCCCGGGGGGGTGGTCCTACAATGAGCAGTTCTTC. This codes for CASSAPGGWSYNEQFF.

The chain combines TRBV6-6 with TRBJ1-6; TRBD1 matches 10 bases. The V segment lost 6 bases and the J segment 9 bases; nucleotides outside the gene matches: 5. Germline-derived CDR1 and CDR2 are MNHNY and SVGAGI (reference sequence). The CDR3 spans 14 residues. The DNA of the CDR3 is TGTGCCAGCAGGTTGGACAGGGGGGCTTCACCCCTCCACTTT. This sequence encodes CASRLDRGASPLHF.

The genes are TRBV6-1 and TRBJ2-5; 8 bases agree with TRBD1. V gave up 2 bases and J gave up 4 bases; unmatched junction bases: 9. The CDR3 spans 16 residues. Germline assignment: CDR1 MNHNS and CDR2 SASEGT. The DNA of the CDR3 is TGTGCCAGCAGTGAATTTGTCAGGGGGCCAGGAGAGACCCAGTACTTC. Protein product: CASSEFVRGPGETQYF.

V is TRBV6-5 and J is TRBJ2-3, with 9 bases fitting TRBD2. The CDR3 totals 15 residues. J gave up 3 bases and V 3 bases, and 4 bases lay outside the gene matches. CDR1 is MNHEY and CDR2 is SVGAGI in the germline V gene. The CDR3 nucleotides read TGTGCCAGCAGTTATAGCGGGAGCGGTACAGATACGCAGTATTTT. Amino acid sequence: CASSYSGSGTDTQYF.

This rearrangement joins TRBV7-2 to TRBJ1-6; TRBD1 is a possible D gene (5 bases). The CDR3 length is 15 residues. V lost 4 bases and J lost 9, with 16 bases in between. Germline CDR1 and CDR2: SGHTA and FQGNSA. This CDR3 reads CASSYRNLEGSPLHF. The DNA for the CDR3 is TGTGCCAGCAGCTACAGGAATTTGGAGGGTTCACCCCTCCACTTT.

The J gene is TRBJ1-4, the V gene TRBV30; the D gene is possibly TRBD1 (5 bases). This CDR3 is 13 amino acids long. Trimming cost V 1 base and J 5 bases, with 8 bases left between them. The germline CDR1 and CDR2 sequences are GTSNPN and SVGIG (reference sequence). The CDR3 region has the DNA TGTGCCTGGAGTGCTCGACAGAATGAAAAACTGTTTTTT. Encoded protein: CAWSARQNEKLFF.

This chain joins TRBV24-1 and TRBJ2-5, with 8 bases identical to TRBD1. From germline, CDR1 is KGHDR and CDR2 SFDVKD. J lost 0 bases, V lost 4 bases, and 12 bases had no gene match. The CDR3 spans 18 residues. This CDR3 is CATSDYRRTGWDQETQYF. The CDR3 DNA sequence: TGTGCCACCAGTGACTACCGGAGGACAGGGTGGGACCAAGAGACCCAGTACTTC.

Written as DNA, the CDR3 is TGTGCCCCCGGGGGAGGGGGGGGGACCCAGTACTTC. Translating it yields CAPGGGGGTQYF. J is TRBJ2-5 and V is TRBV24-1; a weak D match, TRBD2 (7 bases). Germline V gene lookup returns CDR1 KGHDR and CDR2 SFDVKD. The CDR3 is made up of 12 amino acids. Between the trimmed V and J ends, which lost 12 bases and 7 bases, there was a span of 17 bases.

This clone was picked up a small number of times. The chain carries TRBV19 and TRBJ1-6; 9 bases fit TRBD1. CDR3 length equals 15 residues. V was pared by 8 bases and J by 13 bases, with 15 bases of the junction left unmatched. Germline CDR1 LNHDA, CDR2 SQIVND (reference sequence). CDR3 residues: CASGTAGTGRMPLHF. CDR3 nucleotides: TGTGCCAGTGGAACTGCCGGGACAGGGAGGATGCCCCTCCACTTT.

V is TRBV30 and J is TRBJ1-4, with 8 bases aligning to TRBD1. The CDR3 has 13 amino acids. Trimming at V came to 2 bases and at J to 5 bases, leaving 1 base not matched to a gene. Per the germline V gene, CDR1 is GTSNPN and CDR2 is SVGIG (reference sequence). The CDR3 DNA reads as TGTGCCTGGAGTAGGGACAGGAATGAAAAACTGTTTTTT. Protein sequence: CAWSRDRNEKLFF.

In DNA form, the CDR3 reads TGTGCCAGTAGTGGAGGGTCCCAGCATTTT. Translating gives CASSGGSQHF. The chain links TRBV19 to TRBJ1-5; D is ambiguous. CDR3 size: 10 residues. Germline V lookup: CDR1 LNHDA, CDR2 SQIVND (reference sequence). Trimming removed 5 bases from V and 11 bases from J, with 7 bases in between.

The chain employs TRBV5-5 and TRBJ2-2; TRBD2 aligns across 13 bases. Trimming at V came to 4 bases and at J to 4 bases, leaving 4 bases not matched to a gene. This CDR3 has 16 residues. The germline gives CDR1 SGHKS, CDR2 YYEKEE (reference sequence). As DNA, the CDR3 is TGTGCCAGCAGCATAACTAGCGGGGGGGCCACCGGGGAGCTGTTTTTT. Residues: CASSITSGGATGELFF. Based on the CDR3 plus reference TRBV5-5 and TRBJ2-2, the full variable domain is DAGVTQSPTHLIKTRGQQVTLRCSPISGHKSVSWYQQVLGQGPQFIFQYYEKEERGRGNFPDRFSARQFPNYSSELNVNALLLGDSALYLCASSITSGGATGELFFGEGSRLTVL.

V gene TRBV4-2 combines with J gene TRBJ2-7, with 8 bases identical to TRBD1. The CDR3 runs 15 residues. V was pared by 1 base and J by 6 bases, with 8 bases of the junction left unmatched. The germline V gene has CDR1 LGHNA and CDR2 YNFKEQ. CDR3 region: CASSQVKGRGLEQYF. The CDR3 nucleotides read TGTGCCAGCAGCCAAGTAAAAGGCAGGGGGCTCGAGCAGTACTTC.

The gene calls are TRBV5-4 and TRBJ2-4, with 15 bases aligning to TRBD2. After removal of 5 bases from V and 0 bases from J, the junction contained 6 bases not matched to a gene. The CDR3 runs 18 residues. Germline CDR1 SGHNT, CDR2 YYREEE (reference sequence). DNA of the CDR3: TGTGCCAGCAGTAGCGGGACTAGCGGGAGGTTAGCCAAAAACATTCAGTACTTC. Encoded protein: CASSSGTSGRLAKNIQYF.

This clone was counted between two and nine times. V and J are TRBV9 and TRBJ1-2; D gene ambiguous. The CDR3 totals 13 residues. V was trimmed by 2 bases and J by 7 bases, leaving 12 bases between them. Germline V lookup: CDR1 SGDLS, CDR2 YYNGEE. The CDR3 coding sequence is TGTGCCAGCAGCGTCAGCGGGGAGGGTGGCTACACCTTC. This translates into CASSVSGEGGYTF.

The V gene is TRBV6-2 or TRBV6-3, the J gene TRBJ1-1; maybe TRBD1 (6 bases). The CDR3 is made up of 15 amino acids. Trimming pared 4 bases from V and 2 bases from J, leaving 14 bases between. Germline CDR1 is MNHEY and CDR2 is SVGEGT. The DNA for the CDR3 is TGTGCCAGCAGTTCCCACAGGGCTCGCAACACTGAAGCTTTCTTT. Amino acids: CASSSHRARNTEAFF.

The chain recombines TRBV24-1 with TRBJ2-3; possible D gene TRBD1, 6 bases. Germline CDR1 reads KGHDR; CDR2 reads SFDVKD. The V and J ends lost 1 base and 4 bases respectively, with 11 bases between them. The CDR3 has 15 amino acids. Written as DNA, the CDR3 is TGTGCCACCAGTGATTTCGGGACAAAGGCAGATACGCAGTATTTT. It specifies CATSDFGTKADTQYF.

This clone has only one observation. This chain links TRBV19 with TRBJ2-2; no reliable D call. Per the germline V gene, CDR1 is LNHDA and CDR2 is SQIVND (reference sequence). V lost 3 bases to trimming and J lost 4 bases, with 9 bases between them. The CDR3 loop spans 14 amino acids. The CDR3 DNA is TGTGCCAGTAGTATGAGCACTTTCACCGGGGAGCTGTTTTTT. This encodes CASSMSTFTGELFF.

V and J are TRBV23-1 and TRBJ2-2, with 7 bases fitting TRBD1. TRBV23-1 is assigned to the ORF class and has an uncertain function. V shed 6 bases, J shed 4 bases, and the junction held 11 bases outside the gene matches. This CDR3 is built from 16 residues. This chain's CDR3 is CASRPLDREVTGELFF. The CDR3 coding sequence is TGCGCCAGCAGACCCTTAGACAGGGAAGTCACCGGGGAGCTGTTTTTT.

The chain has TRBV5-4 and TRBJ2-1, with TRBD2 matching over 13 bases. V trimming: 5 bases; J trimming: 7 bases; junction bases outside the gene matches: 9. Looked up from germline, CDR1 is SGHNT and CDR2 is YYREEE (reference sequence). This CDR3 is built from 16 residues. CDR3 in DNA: TGTGCCAGCAGTCTTACACTAGCGGGGGGGAGGAATGAGCAGTTCTTC. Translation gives CASSLTLAGGRNEQFF.

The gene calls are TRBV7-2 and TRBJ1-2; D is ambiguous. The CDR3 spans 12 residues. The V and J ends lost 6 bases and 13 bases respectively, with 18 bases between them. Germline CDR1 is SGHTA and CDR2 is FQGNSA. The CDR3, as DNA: TGTGCCAGCAGTATGGATCTTTACAGTTCCACCTTC. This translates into CASSMDLYSSTF.

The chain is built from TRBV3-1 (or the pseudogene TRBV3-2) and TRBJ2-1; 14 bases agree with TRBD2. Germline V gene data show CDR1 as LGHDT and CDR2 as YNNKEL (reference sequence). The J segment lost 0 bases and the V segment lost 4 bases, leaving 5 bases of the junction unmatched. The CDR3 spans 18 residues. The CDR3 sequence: CASSLGLAGGNSYNEQFF. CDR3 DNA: TGTGCCAGCAGCCTTGGACTAGCGGGGGGTAACTCCTACAATGAGCAGTTCTTC.

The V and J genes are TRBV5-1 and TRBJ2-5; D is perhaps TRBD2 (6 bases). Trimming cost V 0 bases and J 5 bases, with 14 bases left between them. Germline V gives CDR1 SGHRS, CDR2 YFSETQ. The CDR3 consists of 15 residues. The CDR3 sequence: CASSLVIGSMETQYF. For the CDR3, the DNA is TGCGCCAGCAGCTTGGTAATCGGGAGTATGGAGACCCAGTACTTC.

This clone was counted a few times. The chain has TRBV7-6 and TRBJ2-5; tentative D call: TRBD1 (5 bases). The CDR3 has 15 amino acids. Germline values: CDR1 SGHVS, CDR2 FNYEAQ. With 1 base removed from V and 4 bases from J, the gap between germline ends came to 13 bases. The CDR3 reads CASSLEVGPLETQYF. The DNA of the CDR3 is TGTGCCAGCAGCTTAGAGGTGGGGCCTTTAGAGACCCAGTACTTC.

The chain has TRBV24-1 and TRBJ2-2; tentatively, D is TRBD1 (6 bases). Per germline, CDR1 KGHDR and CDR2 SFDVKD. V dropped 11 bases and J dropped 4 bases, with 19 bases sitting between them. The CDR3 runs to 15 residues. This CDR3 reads CAKPDRQPFTGELFF. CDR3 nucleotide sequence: TGTGCCAAACCTGACAGGCAACCTTTCACCGGGGAGCTGTTTTTT.

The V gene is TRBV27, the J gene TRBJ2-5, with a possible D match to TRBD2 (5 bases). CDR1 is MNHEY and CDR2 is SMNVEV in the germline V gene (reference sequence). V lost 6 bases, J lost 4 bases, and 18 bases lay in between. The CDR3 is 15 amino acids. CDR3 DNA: TGTGCCAGCAGGTCCGCTCGGGCGGGTGGAGAGACCCAGTACTTC. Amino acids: CASRSARAGGETQYF.